This TCR beta chain comes out of a study of T cell responses to AZD1222 COVID-19 vaccine. Sequencing used immunoSEQ multiplex PCR; TCRdb keeps in-frame clones, though not all of them. This table holds approximately 4,600 clones, around 89% found once. The CDR3 is made up of 14 amino acids. Germline V CDR1 and CDR2: LGHDT, YNNKEL (reference sequence). After removal of 4 bases from V and 3 bases from J, the junction contained 4 bases not matched to a gene. This sequence originates from an adult who received the AZD1222 COVID-19 vaccine. The rearrangement joins TRBV3-1 (or the pseudogene TRBV3-2) to TRBJ2-7; 9 bases are a match to TRBD2. The sample in question was peripheral blood, obtained 28 days after the second AZD1222 dose. CDR3 loop: CASSLKAGGYEQYF. CDR3 nucleotide sequence: TGTGCCAGCAGCCTGAAAGCGGGGGGCTACGAGCAGTACTTC.